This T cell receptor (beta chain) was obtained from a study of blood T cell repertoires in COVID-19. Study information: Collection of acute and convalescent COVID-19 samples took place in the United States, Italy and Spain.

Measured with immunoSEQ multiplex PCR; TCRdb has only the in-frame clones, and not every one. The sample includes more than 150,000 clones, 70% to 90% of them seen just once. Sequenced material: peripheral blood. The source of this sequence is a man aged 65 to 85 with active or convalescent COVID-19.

This CDR3 is CASHRESGQPQHF. Here the CDR3 DNA reads TGTGCCAGCCACCGAGAGTCGGGTCAGCCCCAGCATTTT. This chain uses TRBV2 with TRBJ1-5; D remains ambiguous. This CDR3 is built from 13 residues. Germline-derived CDR1 and CDR2 are SNHLY and FYNNEI. Trimming removed 8 bases at V and 6 bases at J, with 14 bases between.